These 29 T cell receptor beta chains were sequenced from one sample in a study of technical replicates of blood from several donors. Data came from immunoSEQ multiplex PCR; TCRdb stores just in-frame clones and leaves some out. The table includes tens of thousands of clones, approximately 97% detected once. The sequenced material came from T cells isolated from PBMCs. Receptors originate from a human donor in good health.

The chain couples TRBV7-9 to TRBJ2-5, with a weak D call TRBD1 (6 bases). The CDR3 has 14 residues. The ends were cut back, 10 bases at V and 5 bases at J, with 20 bases in the middle. The germline gives CDR1 SEHNR, CDR2 FQNEAQ (reference sequence). CDR3 loop: CATRTPGARETQYF. The CDR3 DNA reads TGTGCCACCAGGACCCCAGGGGCCAGGGAGACCCAGTACTTC.

This chain joins TRBV6-1 and TRBJ2-7; 8 positions match TRBD1. The CDR3 has 15 amino acids. The ends lost 8 bases at V and 5 bases at J; junction bases unmatched: 14. In germline, CDR1 is MNHNS, CDR2 SASEGT. The CDR3 is CASPGKRQGIDEQYF. CDR3 sequence (DNA): TGTGCCAGCCCCGGGAAGCGACAGGGGATTGACGAGCAGTACTTC.

In this sample, this clone turned up once. The gene calls are TRBV5-1 and TRBJ2-5; 8 bases line up with TRBD2. CDR3 length: 17 amino acids. The germline CDR1 and CDR2 sequences are SGHRS and YFSETQ. V dropped 2 bases and J dropped 5; count of bases not matched to a gene: 14. Here the CDR3 DNA reads TGCGCCAGCAGCTTTCGGTACGGGGGGGCAGGTGGCGAGACCCAGTACTTC. This translates into CASSFRYGGAGGETQYF.

V usage is TRBV5-8 and J usage is TRBJ1-3, with 7 bases fitting TRBD1. J was trimmed by 2 bases and V by 2 bases; bases with no gene match: 4. The CDR3 runs to 15 residues. The germline gives CDR1 SGHTS, CDR2 YDEGEE. In nucleotides, the CDR3 is TGTGCCAGCAGCTTAGCTCAGGGGGCTGGAAACACCATATATTTT. It translates to CASSLAQGAGNTIYF.

This clone was observed a single time. The chain has TRBV11-3 and TRBJ2-7; D ambiguous. The CDR3 covers 15 residues. V was cut by 0 bases and J by 0 bases, with 9 bases left in between. The germline gives CDR1 SGHNT, CDR2 YENEEA. The CDR3 spells CASSLDGPNSYEQYF. In DNA, the CDR3 is TGTGCCAGCAGCTTAGATGGGCCTAACTCCTACGAGCAGTACTTC.

The chain is built from TRBV7-6 and TRBJ2-7, with 8 bases fitting TRBD1. Trimming at V came to 2 bases and at J to 1 base, leaving 7 bases not matched to a gene. CDR1 and CDR2 (germline): SGHVS, FNYEAQ. The CDR3 length is 16 residues. The CDR3, as DNA: TGTGCCAGCAGCTTAACCCCAGGGGGCGCTTCCTACGAGCAGTACTTC. Residues: CASSLTPGGASYEQYF. Full variable domain (outside the CDR3, taken from reference TRBV7-6 and TRBJ2-7): GAGVSQSPRYKVTKRGQDVALRCDPISGHVSLYWYRQALGQGPEFLTYFNYEAQQDKSGLPNDRFSAERPEGSISTLTIQRTEQRDSAMYRCASSLTPGGASYEQYFGPGTRLTVT.

This chain joins TRBV7-6 and TRBJ2-1; the match to TRBD2 covers 10 bases. The CDR3 runs to 15 residues. From germline, CDR1 is SGHVS and CDR2 FNYEAQ. Trimming took 3 bases from V and 6 from J; bases not matched to a gene: 5. The CDR3 DNA follows: TGTGCCAGCAGCTTGTCCCTAGCGGGAGTCAATGAGCAGTTCTTC. This gives the protein CASSLSLAGVNEQFF. Full variable domain (missing parts from reference TRBV7-6 and TRBJ2-1): GAGVSQSPRYKVTKRGQDVALRCDPISGHVSLYWYRQALGQGPEFLTYFNYEAQQDKSGLPNDRFSAERPEGSISTLTIQRTEQRDSAMYRCASSLSLAGVNEQFFGPGTRLTVL.

V and J are TRBV30 and TRBJ1-5; 7 nucleotides match TRBD1. Germline CDR1 reads GTSNPN; CDR2 reads SVGIG (reference sequence). With V trimmed by 6 bases and J by 6 bases, 5 bases remained unmatched. This CDR3 region has 12 residues. The CDR3 loop reads CACDRAGQPQHF. CDR3 DNA: TGTGCCTGTGACAGGGCGGGTCAGCCCCAGCATTTT.

CDR3 in DNA: TGTGCCTGGAGGGGTGGACAGAATGAGCAGTTCTTC. Its protein is CAWRGGQNEQFF. V is TRBV30 and J is TRBJ2-1; possibly TRBD1 for D (6 bases). Germline CDR1 reads GTSNPN; CDR2 reads SVGIG (reference sequence). The CDR3 is 12 residues long. V lost 3 bases to trimming and J lost 7 bases, with 10 bases between them.

The chain combines TRBV27 with TRBJ1-2; 10 bases are a match to TRBD1. Germline V gene lookup returns CDR1 MNHEY and CDR2 SMNVEV (reference sequence). Unmatched junction bases numbered 10, after V lost 5 bases and J lost 4 bases. CDR3 size: 16 residues. This CDR3 reads CASSRGTGVGGYGYTF. The CDR3 DNA reads as TGTGCCAGCAGTCGCGGGACAGGGGTTGGTGGCTATGGCTACACCTTC.

The chain employs TRBV29-1 and TRBJ2-1; 7 positions agree with TRBD2. The CDR3 sequence is 18 residues long. Germline CDR1 reads SQVTM; CDR2 reads ANQGSEA. V dropped 3 bases and J dropped 0; count of bases not matched to a gene: 14. CDR3 amino acids: CSVDAGTTIRISYNEQFF. DNA for the CDR3: TGCAGCGTTGACGCGGGGACTACCATACGAATCTCCTACAATGAGCAGTTCTTC.

The chain links TRBV13 to TRBJ2-7; 7 bases align to TRBD2. J gave up 3 bases and V 5 bases, and 4 bases lay outside the gene matches. CDR1 and CDR2 (germline): PRHDT, FYEKMQ (reference sequence). CDR3 length: 13 amino acids. CDR3 amino acids: CASSPRTSYEQYF. The CDR3 DNA reads as TGTGCCAGCAGCCCACGGACTAGCTACGAGCAGTACTTC.

J is TRBJ1-1 and V is TRBV27; D is unclear. The germline gives CDR1 MNHEY, CDR2 SMNVEV (reference sequence). The CDR3 consists of 13 residues. V was clipped by 0 bases and J by 5 bases, with 7 bases between them. Written as DNA, the CDR3 is TGTGCCAGCAGTTTATCGTCATTGACTGAAGCTTTCTTT. This sequence encodes CASSLSSLTEAFF.

The rearrangement joins TRBV30 to TRBJ1-1; D not resolved. The CDR3 is 16 amino acids. CDR1 is GTSNPN and CDR2 is SVGIG in the germline V gene (reference sequence). Trimming took 4 bases from V and 4 from J, leaving 22 bases between them. The CDR3 sequence: CAWMPFWATAGTEAFF. The CDR3 DNA reads TGTGCCTGGATGCCCTTTTGGGCCACCGCTGGCACTGAAGCTTTCTTT.

The rearrangement links TRBV6-5 to TRBJ1-5; TRBD1 is a possible D gene (5 bases). V was trimmed by 8 bases and J by 2 bases, leaving 10 bases between them. Germline loops: CDR1 MNHEY, CDR2 SVGAGI. This CDR3 has 13 amino acids. CDR3 protein: CASGSGGNQPQHF. As DNA, the CDR3 is TGTGCCAGCGGATCGGGGGGCAATCAGCCCCAGCATTTT.

This clone was counted a single time. The chain uses TRBV6-6 and TRBJ1-5, with 7 bases identical to TRBD1. The trim removed 5 bases at V and 3 bases at J, leaving 4 bases unmatched. Germline-derived CDR1 and CDR2 are MNHNY and SVGAGI (reference sequence). The CDR3 covers 14 residues. The CDR3 sequence is CASSQGTANQPQHF. The CDR3 DNA sequence: TGTGCCAGCAGTCAAGGGACAGCCAATCAGCCCCAGCATTTT.

This chain uses TRBV11-2 with TRBJ1-2; a possible D gene is TRBD1 (6 bases). Germline V lookup: CDR1 SGHAT, CDR2 FQNNGV. Trimming took 3 bases from V and 3 from J, leaving 14 bases between them. This CDR3 contains 15 residues. The CDR3 bases are TGTGCCAGCAGCTTGAGGCAGGGGCCCGACTATGGCTACACCTTC. This translates into CASSLRQGPDYGYTF.

V usage is TRBV27 and J usage is TRBJ1-1, with a tentative D call TRBD1 (5 bases). V was shortened by 2 bases and J by 0 bases, with 13 bases between the two germline ends. CDR1 is MNHEY, CDR2 SMNVEV, per germline (reference sequence). The CDR3 runs 16 residues. In nucleotides, the CDR3 is TGTGCCAGCAGTTTAGCTAAGGGGATCATGAACACTGAAGCTTTCTTT. Its translation is CASSLAKGIMNTEAFF.

This chain uses TRBV2 with TRBJ1-5; unclear D gene. V lost 6 bases to trimming and J lost 0 bases, with 12 bases between them. Per the germline V gene, CDR1 is SNHLY and CDR2 is FYNNEI. This CDR3 comprises 15 residues. As DNA, the CDR3 is TGTGCCAGCAGGGGCACCGGGAATAGCAATCAGCCCCAGCATTTT. It codes for CASRGTGNSNQPQHF.

This CDR3 is CAWSVEGYYGYTF. The CDR3 nucleotides are TGTGCCTGGAGTGTAGAGGGATACTATGGCTACACCTTC. The rearrangement joins TRBV30 to TRBJ1-2; D is unresolved. V shed 0 bases and J shed 3 bases, with 8 bases lying between them. This CDR3 contains 13 residues. The germline CDR1 and CDR2 sequences are GTSNPN and SVGIG (reference sequence).

The chain recombines TRBV27 with TRBJ2-3; 7 bases align to TRBD1. This CDR3 has 15 residues. J gave up 1 base and V 6 bases, and 7 bases lay outside the gene matches. The germline V gene has CDR1 MNHEY and CDR2 SMNVEV (reference sequence). The CDR3 region is CASRIQGLGTDTQYF. Written as DNA, the CDR3 is TGTGCCAGCAGGATACAGGGGTTAGGCACAGATACGCAGTATTTT.

This rearrangement joins TRBV9 to TRBJ2-1, with 8 bases lining up with TRBD2. The CDR3 has 14 amino acids. Germline lookup yields CDR1 SGDLS and CDR2 YYNGEE. V was pared by 3 bases and J by 4 bases, with 3 bases of the junction left unmatched. The CDR3 nucleotides read TGTGCCAGCAGCGGTAGCGGGGCTTACAATGAGCAGTTCTTC. Translated: CASSGSGAYNEQFF.

DNA of the CDR3: TGCGCCAGCAGCATGCGGGGAGGCTCCTACGAGCAGTACTTC. It specifies CASSMRGGSYEQYF. The chain joins TRBV4-1 to TRBJ2-7, with D possibly TRBD2 on 6 matching bases. The CDR3 totals 14 residues. Trimming removed 5 bases from V and 0 bases from J, with 11 bases in between. Germline assignment: CDR1 MGHRA and CDR2 YSYEKL.

This sequence joins TRBV10-1 and TRBJ2-5, with a tentative D call TRBD2 (5 bases). The CDR3 is made up of 15 amino acids. Trimming removed 5 bases from V and 3 bases from J, with 16 bases in between. The germline V gene encodes CDR1 WNHNN and CDR2 SYGVQD (reference sequence). The CDR3 is CASSPMAAAEETQYF. The CDR3 nucleotides read TGCGCCAGCAGTCCCATGGCAGCGGCAGAAGAGACCCAGTACTTC.

The V and J genes are TRBV7-9 and TRBJ2-5; D is perhaps TRBD2 (6 bases). CDR1 and CDR2 (germline): SEHNR, FQNEAQ (reference sequence). The CDR3 runs to 14 residues. The V and J ends lost 6 bases and 2 bases respectively, with 13 bases between them. CDR3 sequence reads: CASSPLGGQETQYF. Written as DNA, the CDR3 is TGTGCCAGCAGTCCCCTGGGGGGACAAGAGACCCAGTACTTC.

The V call is TRBV5-5, the J call TRBJ2-6; tentative D call: TRBD2 (7 bases). The CDR3 totals 14 residues. The V gene lost 2 bases and the J gene lost 8 bases, with 11 bases spanning the gap. The germline V gene has CDR1 SGHKS and CDR2 YYEKEE (reference sequence). CDR3 sequence: CASSLGGAPNVLTF. DNA for the CDR3: TGTGCCAGCAGCTTAGGGGGGGCACCCAACGTCCTGACTTTC. Full variable domain (rest looked up from reference TRBV5-5 and TRBJ2-6): DAGVTQSPTHLIKTRGQQVTLRCSPISGHKSVSWYQQVLGQGPQFIFQYYEKEERGRGNFPDRFSARQFPNYSSELNVNALLLGDSALYLCASSLGGAPNVLTFGAGSRLTVL.

The gene calls are TRBV28 and TRBJ1-1; D is undetermined. The germline gives CDR1 MDHEN, CDR2 SYDVKM. The CDR3 consists of 16 residues. Deletions cut 2 bases from V and 0 bases from J, with 13 bases between. This CDR3 is CASSLMGSWVNTEAFF. The CDR3 DNA is TGTGCCAGCAGTTTAATGGGGAGCTGGGTGAACACTGAAGCTTTCTTT.

V is TRBV6-1 and J is TRBJ1-2; D is possibly TRBD1 (5 bases). The germline V gene has CDR1 MNHNS and CDR2 SASEGT. Trimming took off 4 bases at V and 2 bases at J, with 8 bases between the two ends. The CDR3 is made up of 13 amino acids. This CDR3 reads CASSAQGNYGYTF. For the CDR3, the DNA is TGTGCCAGCAGTGCCCAGGGAAACTATGGCTACACCTTC.

This chain connects TRBV19 to TRBJ1-1; 10 nucleotides line up with TRBD1. The CDR3 is made up of 17 amino acids. Germline assignment: CDR1 LNHDA and CDR2 SQIVND (reference sequence). After removal of 3 bases from V and 1 base from J, the junction contained 8 bases not matched to a gene. The CDR3 DNA is TGTGCCAGTAGTATGTTAGGAGACAGGGGGCGGAACACTGAAGCTTTCTTT. Amino acid sequence: CASSMLGDRGRNTEAFF.